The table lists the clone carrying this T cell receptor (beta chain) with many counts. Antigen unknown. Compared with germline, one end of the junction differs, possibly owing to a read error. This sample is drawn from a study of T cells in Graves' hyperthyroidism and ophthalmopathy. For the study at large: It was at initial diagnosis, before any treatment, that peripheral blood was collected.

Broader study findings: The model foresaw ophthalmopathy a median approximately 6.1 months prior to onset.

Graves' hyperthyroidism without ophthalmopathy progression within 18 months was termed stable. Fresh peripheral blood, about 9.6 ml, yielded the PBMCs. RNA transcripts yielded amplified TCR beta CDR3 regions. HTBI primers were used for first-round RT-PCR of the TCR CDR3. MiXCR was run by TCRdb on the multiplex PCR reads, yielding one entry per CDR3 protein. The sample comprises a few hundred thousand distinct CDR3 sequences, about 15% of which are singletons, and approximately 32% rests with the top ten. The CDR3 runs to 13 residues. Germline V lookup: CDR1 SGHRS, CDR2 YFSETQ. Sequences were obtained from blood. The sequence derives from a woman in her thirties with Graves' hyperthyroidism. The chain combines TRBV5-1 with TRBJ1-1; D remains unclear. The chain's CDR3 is CASSLSRNTEAFF. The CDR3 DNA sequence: TGTGCCAGCAGTCTAAGCCGGAACACTGAAGCTTTCTTT.